Listed below are T cell receptor beta chains from one sample, sequenced in a study of T cell responses to AZD1222 COVID-19 vaccine. Generated by immunoSEQ multiplex PCR, the TCRdb table keeps only in-frame clones and is missing some. Of 170,000 or so clones detected, about nine tenths appear once; the ten largest clones hold less than 3%. Here the sequenced sample was peripheral blood, taken on day 0 of AZD1222 vaccination. These receptor sequences come from an adult in good health. CDR3s include the opening cysteine and the closing phenylalanine or tryptophan. The D gene is left open where the match is weak. Expanded clones are given a class, and other clones once, few, many or no size at all.

D gene	clone size	CDR3 length	V gene	J gene	CDR3 DNA	CDR3 protein
.	.	17	TRBV19	TRBJ1-3	TGTGCCAGTACCCCTATCACGGCAGGGTTGACTGGAAACACCATATATTTT	CASTPITAGLTGNTIYF
.	.	14	TRBV19	TRBJ1-1	TGTGCCAGTAGTATAAGGGGGAGTGGCACTGAAGCTTTCTTT	CASSIRGSGTEAFF
TRBD1	.	15	TRBV6-2/TRBV6-3	TRBJ1-1	TGTGCCAGCAGTTACTCTTACAGGGGTGACACTGAAGCTTTCTTT	CASSYSYRGDTEAFF
TRBD2	.	15	TRBV4-2	TRBJ2-1	TGTGCCAGCAGCCAAGGGCTAGCGGGGTACAATGAGCAGTTCTTC	CASSQGLAGYNEQFF
.	.	17	TRBV7-9	TRBJ2-7	TGTGCCAGCAGCTTAGTAGGGACCCCTACTTTGGACTACGAGCAGTACTTC	CASSLVGTPTLDYEQYF
.	.	14	TRBV27	TRBJ1-2	TGTGCCAGCAGTCAGGGCAACGCGGATTATGGCTACACCTTC	CASSQGNADYGYTF
.	once	12	TRBV30	TRBJ2-7	TGTGCCTGGAGTGTTTCAAGATACGAGCAGTACTTC	CAWSVSRYEQYF
TRBD1	.	13	TRBV12-3/TRBV12-4	TRBJ1-1	TGTGCCAGCAGTTTAACCACAGGGGGTGAAGCTTTCTTT	CASSLTTGGEAFF
TRBD1	.	14	TRBV10-3	TRBJ1-4	TGTGCCATCAGTACCGGGACAGGGAGCGAAAAACTGTTTTTT	CAISTGTGSEKLFF
TRBD1	once	16	TRBV14	TRBJ2-1	TGTGCCAGCAGCCCGCACAGGGGGAAGTCCTACAATGAGCAGTTCTTC	CASSPHRGKSYNEQFF
.	.	13	TRBV10-3	TRBJ2-3	TGTGCCATCAAGCGTATAGACACAGATACGCAGTATTTT	CAIKRIDTDTQYF
.	.	15	TRBV27	TRBJ1-1	TGTGCCAGCAGTTCTCCTCCCCGGTTAGGCACTGAAGCTTTCTTT	CASSSPPRLGTEAFF
TRBD1	.	14	TRBV6-2/TRBV6-3	TRBJ2-7	TGTGCCAGCAGTTCCTCGGACAGGGGCTACGAGCAGTACTTC	CASSSSDRGYEQYF
.	.	14	TRBV4-2	TRBJ1-2	TGTGCCAGCAGCCAAGAAGTACGGGGTGATGGCTACACCTTC	CASSQEVRGDGYTF
.	.	12	TRBV5-5	TRBJ1-3	TGTGCCAGCAGCTTGGCCGAGGACACCATATATTTT	CASSLAEDTIYF
.	once	14	TRBV6-2/TRBV6-3	TRBJ2-7	TGTGCCAGCAGTAGGGACTTGAGCTCCTACGAGCAGTACTTC	CASSRDLSSYEQYF
.	.	13	TRBV6-5	TRBJ1-1	TGTGCCAGCAGTTATAGTGTGAACACTGAAGCTTTCTTT	CASSYSVNTEAFF
TRBD1	.	16	TRBV19	TRBJ1-6	TGTGCCAGTAGTTCAGGGGGCAGGTCCTATAATTCACCCCTCCACTTT	CASSSGGRSYNSPLHF